The 26 T cell receptor beta chains listed next were all sequenced from one sample in a study of CD8+ T cells in alopecia areata. Sequencing templates came from extracted RNA that was reverse transcribed into cDNA. The method was immunoSEQ multiplex PCR; TCRdb's version includes in-frame clones alone and lacks a portion of them. The sample has about 150,000 clones; 65% are singletons. The treatment was: oral pan-JAK inhibitor, 5-10 mg twice daily. This material consisted of CD4+ T cells sorted from blood, taken at week 4, from a patient treated with tofacitinib. Source of these receptors: a human donor with alopecia areata.

The rearrangement links TRBV4-2 to TRBJ1-5; D perhaps matches TRBD1 (5 bases). Trimming took 5 bases from V and 2 from J, leaving 16 bases between them. The CDR3 runs to 16 residues. Germline V CDR1 and CDR2: LGHNA, YNFKEQ. This chain's CDR3 is CASSGAGEGGNQPQHF. In nucleotides, the CDR3 is TGTGCCAGCAGCGGGGCGGGCGAGGGTGGCAATCAGCCCCAGCATTTT.

The gene calls are TRBV5-1 and TRBJ1-5; the D gene is possibly TRBD1 (5 bases). CDR1 and CDR2 from the germline V gene are SGHRS and YFSETQ. The CDR3 covers 14 residues. Trimming pared 4 bases from V and 3 bases from J, leaving 11 bases between. CDR3 DNA: TGCGCCAGCAGCGCCCAGGGACCCAATCAGCCCCAGCATTTT. Protein sequence: CASSAQGPNQPQHF.

The rearrangement links TRBV29-1 to TRBJ1-1; D uncertain. With 0 bases removed from V and 5 bases from J, the gap between germline ends came to 13 bases. CDR3 length: 14 amino acids. Germline CDR1 SQVTM, CDR2 ANQGSEA. The CDR3 coding sequence is TGCAGCGTTGAAGATAGGGCCGCGGGGACTGAAGCTTTCTTT. This codes for CSVEDRAAGTEAFF.

This clone has only a few counts. The chain couples TRBV14 to TRBJ2-5; 7 nucleotides match TRBD1. Germline-derived CDR1 and CDR2 are SGHDN and FVKESK. V shed 4 bases, J shed 3 bases, and the junction held 5 bases outside the gene matches. This CDR3 has 14 amino acids. DNA for the CDR3: TGTGCCAGCAGCCCGAGGGGGCGGAAAGAGACCCAGTACTTC. Amino acid sequence: CASSPRGRKETQYF.

V and J are TRBV30 and TRBJ1-5; tentatively, D is TRBD1 (6 bases). V was trimmed by 6 bases and J by 1 base, leaving 16 bases between them. Germline lookup yields CDR1 GTSNPN and CDR2 SVGIG (reference sequence). The CDR3 loop spans 15 amino acids. CDR3 in DNA: TGTGCCTGCTCCAGGGGATCCGTAAGCAATCAGCCCCAGCATTTT. This translates into CACSRGSVSNQPQHF.

V gene TRBV5-4 combines with J gene TRBJ2-5; D may match TRBD1 or TRBD2 (6 bases each). The CDR3 contains 15 residues. The germline gives CDR1 SGHNT, CDR2 YYREEE (reference sequence). V gave up 5 bases and J gave up 3 bases, with 17 bases separating them. The DNA for the CDR3 is TGTGCCAGCAGTCCGGGGGTAGGGGGTAAAGAGACCCAGTACTTC. It is translated as CASSPGVGGKETQYF.

The chain uses TRBV5-1 and TRBJ1-1, with D perhaps matching TRBD1 (5 bases). The V gene's germline CDR1 is SGHRS and CDR2 YFSETQ. With 4 bases removed from V and 5 bases from J, the gap between germline ends came to 12 bases. The CDR3 totals 13 residues. The DNA for the CDR3 is TGCGCCAGCAGCCTGGACGGGGCGACTGAAGCTTTCTTT. Translated: CASSLDGATEAFF.

V and J are TRBV23-1 and TRBJ1-6; no clear D gene. TRBV23-1 is treated as an ORF (open reading frame) with a function not yet certain. Trimming pared 7 bases from V and 7 bases from J, leaving 20 bases between. The CDR3 length is 16 residues. The CDR3 region has the DNA TGCGCCAGCAAGTCAAATACGGAAAATTACAATTCACCCCTCCACTTT. Encoded protein: CASKSNTENYNSPLHF.

V is TRBV5-1 and J is TRBJ1-2; TRBD1 might be the D (5 bases). V gave up 4 bases and J gave up 6 bases, with 22 bases separating them. This CDR3 is 16 amino acids long. CDR1 SGHRS and CDR2 YFSETQ come from the germline V gene. DNA of the CDR3: TGCGCCAGCAGCCCAAAGGGACGGACGGACGATGATGGCTACACCTTC. As protein: CASSPKGRTDDDGYTF.

Worth noting for this clone: One end of the junction fails to match germline, which may point to a read error. This sequence joins TRBV25-1 and TRBJ1-4; perhaps TRBD1 as D (6 bases). Germline CDR1 and CDR2: MGHDK and SYGVNS. This CDR3 region has 17 residues. In nucleotides, the CDR3 is TGTGCCAGCAGTGAATATCACGGGGGCCGAACTAACGAAAAACTGTTTTTT. Its protein product is CASSEYHGGRTNEKLFF.

This clone turned up a few times. J is TRBJ1-4 and V is TRBV6-1; weak D call: TRBD1 (6 bases). V lost 8 bases and J 7 bases, leaving 14 bases between the germline ends. The CDR3 consists of 13 residues. The V gene's germline CDR1 is MNHNS and CDR2 SASEGT. In nucleotides, the CDR3 is TGTGCCAGCGGGCAGGGGTGGATTGAAAAACTGTTTTTT. This gives the protein CASGQGWIEKLFF.

This clone showed up just a few times. The CDR3 spells CTARQGSTDTQYF. For the CDR3, the DNA is TGCACCGCTAGACAGGGAAGCACAGATACGCAGTATTTT. This chain links TRBV29-1 with TRBJ2-3; TRBD1 agrees at 7 bases. The CDR3 is 13 residues long. Per the germline V gene, CDR1 is SQVTM and CDR2 is ANQGSEA.

This clone was detected only a few times. In nucleotides, the CDR3 is TGTGCCACCAGCAGAGAGGGACTCAACTCTGGGGCCAACGTCCTGACTTTC. It yields the protein CATSREGLNSGANVLTF. This sequence joins TRBV15 and TRBJ2-6; possible D gene TRBD2, 6 bases. The CDR3 extends over 17 amino acids. Between the trimmed V and J ends, which lost 0 bases and 0 bases, there was a span of 9 bases. Per the germline V gene, CDR1 is LNHNV and CDR2 is YYDKDF (reference sequence).

The chain links TRBV5-4 to TRBJ1-6; D gene ambiguous. Looked up from germline, CDR1 is SGHNT and CDR2 is YYREEE (reference sequence). The V end was cut by 4 bases, the J end by 13 bases, with 12 bases between. The length of the CDR3 is 12 residues. The CDR3 nucleotides read TGTGCCAGCAGCAGCCCGAATCGGCCCCTCCACTTT. It is translated as CASSSPNRPLHF.

The chain couples TRBV30 to TRBJ1-2, with D possibly being TRBD1 (5 bases). CDR1 is GTSNPN, CDR2 SVGIG, per germline (reference sequence). CDR3 length: 12 residues. V was pared by 4 bases and J by 7 bases, with 13 bases between. The CDR3 loop reads CAWMFRASGYTF. CDR3 in DNA: TGTGCCTGGATGTTCAGGGCGAGTGGCTACACCTTC.

The CDR3 DNA follows: TGTGCCAGCAGCGTAGAGGTCAGGGACCTGGGCGGCTACACCTTC. Protein: CASSVEVRDLGGYTF. This chain connects TRBV9 to TRBJ1-2, with D maybe TRBD1 (5 bases). Germline lookup yields CDR1 SGDLS and CDR2 YYNGEE. CDR3 length: 15 residues. V was shortened by 0 bases and J by 8 bases, with 17 bases between the two germline ends.

This rearrangement joins TRBV5-6 to TRBJ2-5; D not certain. V lost 4 bases and J 0 bases, leaving 16 bases between the germline ends. The CDR3 loop spans 16 amino acids. Germline V lookup: CDR1 SGHDT, CDR2 YYEEEE. CDR3 region: CASSPQMGKYQETQYF. The CDR3 DNA sequence: TGTGCCAGCAGCCCTCAAATGGGGAAGTACCAAGAGACCCAGTACTTC.

Only a few counts were recorded for this clone. The chain joins TRBV19 to TRBJ1-2; D remains ambiguous. V lost 9 bases and J lost 5, with 16 bases in between. Germline V gives CDR1 LNHDA, CDR2 SQIVND (reference sequence). This CDR3 is 13 amino acids long. This CDR3 reads CASTRAVGYGYTF. The CDR3 bases are TGTGCCAGCACGAGAGCCGTGGGGTATGGCTACACCTTC.

V gene TRBV7-2 combines with J gene TRBJ1-1; a weak D match, TRBD1 (5 bases). The CDR3 is 15 residues long. Germline V lookup: CDR1 SGHTA, CDR2 FQGNSA. Deletions cut 8 bases from V and 1 base from J, with 17 bases between. The CDR3 is CASLDVGQGNTEAFF. CDR3 DNA sequence: TGTGCCAGCCTCGACGTAGGCCAGGGGAACACTGAAGCTTTCTTT.

In its sample, this clone was seen a few times. The V and J genes are TRBV7-2 and TRBJ1-2, with 8 bases lining up with TRBD1. The CDR3 runs 14 residues. The germline V gene has CDR1 SGHTA and CDR2 FQGNSA. With V trimmed by 5 bases and J by 6 bases, 8 bases remained unmatched. CDR3: CASSQRQGRHGYTF. DNA for the CDR3: TGTGCCAGCAGCCAAAGACAGGGGAGGCATGGCTACACCTTC.

This chain joins TRBV9 and TRBJ2-7; unclear D gene. Germline CDR1 is SGDLS and CDR2 is YYNGEE. V shed 5 bases and J shed 3 bases, with 15 bases lying between them. This CDR3 is built from 14 residues. CDR3 coding DNA: TGTGCCAGCAGTGCATACTCCCGAGACTACGAGCAGTACTTC. Its protein product is CASSAYSRDYEQYF.

The chain joins TRBV30 to TRBJ1-6; D gene ambiguous. Germline CDR1 and CDR2: GTSNPN and SVGIG (reference sequence). The germline V and J ends were trimmed by 3 bases and 0 bases, with 3 bases remaining between them. CDR3 length equals 13 residues. The CDR3 DNA reads TGTGCCTGGAGGGGCTCCTATAATTCACCCCTCCACTTT. Translation: CAWRGSYNSPLHF.

The V and J genes are TRBV30 and TRBJ2-3; the match to TRBD1 covers 8 bases. CDR1 is GTSNPN, CDR2 SVGIG, per germline (reference sequence). This CDR3 is 13 amino acids long. The V segment lost 5 bases and the J segment 4 bases; nucleotides outside the gene matches: 5. The CDR3 here is CAWEQGVPDTQYF. The CDR3 coding sequence is TGTGCCTGGGAACAGGGGGTCCCAGATACGCAGTATTTT.

V and J are TRBV5-1 and TRBJ2-2; D ambiguous. The ends were cut back, 0 bases at V and 6 bases at J, with 6 bases in the middle. The V gene's germline CDR1 is SGHRS and CDR2 YFSETQ. The CDR3 is 13 amino acids. The CDR3 here is CASSLDVPGELFF. The CDR3 nucleotides are TGCGCCAGCAGCTTGGATGTCCCCGGGGAGCTGTTTTTT.

The chain employs TRBV30 and TRBJ1-2; D gene unclear. Germline CDR1 GTSNPN, CDR2 SVGIG (reference sequence). Trimming stripped 0 bases from V and 10 bases from J, with 9 bases between. The CDR3 covers 11 residues. The CDR3 is CAWSVPGFYTF. The CDR3 DNA reads as TGTGCCTGGAGTGTCCCGGGCTTCTACACCTTC.

The rearrangement uses TRBV5-1 and TRBJ1-1, with 10 bases aligning to TRBD1. Germline V gene sequence: CDR1 SGHRS, CDR2 YFSETQ. The CDR3 loop spans 15 amino acids. Losses at the gene ends were 4 bases for V and 6 bases for J; bases not matched to a gene: 9. CDR3 in DNA: TGCGCCAGCAGCCCCTACCCGACAGGGGGCGCTGAAGCTTTCTTT. As protein: CASSPYPTGGAEAFF.